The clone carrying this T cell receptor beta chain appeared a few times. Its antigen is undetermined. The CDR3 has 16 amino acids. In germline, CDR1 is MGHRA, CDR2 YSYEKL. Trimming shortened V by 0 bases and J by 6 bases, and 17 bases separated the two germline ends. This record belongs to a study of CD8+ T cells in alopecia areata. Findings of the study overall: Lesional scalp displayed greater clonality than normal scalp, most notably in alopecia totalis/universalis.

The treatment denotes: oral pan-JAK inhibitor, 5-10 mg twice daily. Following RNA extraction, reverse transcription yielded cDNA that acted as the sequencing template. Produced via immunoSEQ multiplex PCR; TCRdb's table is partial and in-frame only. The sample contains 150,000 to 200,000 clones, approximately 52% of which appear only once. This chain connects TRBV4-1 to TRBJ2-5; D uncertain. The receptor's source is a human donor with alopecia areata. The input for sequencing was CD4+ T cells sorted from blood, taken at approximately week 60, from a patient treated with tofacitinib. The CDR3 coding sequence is TGCGCCAGCAGCCAAGACCCGACCAAACAAGGAAAGACCCAGTACTTC. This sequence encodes CASSQDPTKQGKTQYF.